The present TCR beta chain was sequenced within a study of Graves' ophthalmopathy and Graves' hyperthyroidism. The trim removed 6 bases at V and 5 bases at J, leaving 7 bases unmatched. The CDR3 is made up of 14 amino acids. Study-wide results and limits: A 13-signature model separated ophthalmopathy from stable hyperthyroidism, reaching approximately 88% sensitivity and around 81% specificity cross-validated.

Investigators amplified TCR beta CDR3 regions from RNA transcripts. RT-PCR with HTBI primers came first, then second-round multiplex PCR. TCRdb used MiXCR to reprocess the multiplex PCR reads, holding one entry per CDR3 protein. Among 200,000 to 250,000 distinct CDR3 sequences listed, roughly 21% were seen once. This clonotype was counted ten times or more. Antigen: not known. The chain employs TRBV12-3 or TRBV12-4 and TRBJ2-7; 10 bases are a match to TRBD1. Source material: peripheral blood. This clonotype originated in a woman aged 50 to 65 with Graves' ophthalmopathy. This CDR3 reads CASRHGDRGNEQYF. CDR3 nucleotide sequence: TGTGCCAGCAGGCACGGGGACAGGGGCAACGAGCAGTACTTC.